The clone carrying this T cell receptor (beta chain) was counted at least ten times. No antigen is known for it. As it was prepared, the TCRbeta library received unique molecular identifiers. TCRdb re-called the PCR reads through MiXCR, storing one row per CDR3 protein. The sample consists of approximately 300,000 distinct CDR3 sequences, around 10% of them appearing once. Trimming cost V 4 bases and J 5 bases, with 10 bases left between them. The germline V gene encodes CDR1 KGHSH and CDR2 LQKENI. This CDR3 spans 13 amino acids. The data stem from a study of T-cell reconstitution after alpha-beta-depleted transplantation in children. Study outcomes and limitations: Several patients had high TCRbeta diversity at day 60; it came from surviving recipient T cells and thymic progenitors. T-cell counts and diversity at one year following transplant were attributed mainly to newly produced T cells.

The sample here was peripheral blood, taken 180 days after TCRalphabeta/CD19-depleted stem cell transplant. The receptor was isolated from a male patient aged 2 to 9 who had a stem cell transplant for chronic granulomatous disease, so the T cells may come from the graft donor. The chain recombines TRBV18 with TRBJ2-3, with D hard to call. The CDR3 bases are TGTGCCAGCTCACGGGTTTCGGAAGATACGCAGTATTTT. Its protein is CASSRVSEDTQYF. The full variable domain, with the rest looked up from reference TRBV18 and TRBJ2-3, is NAGVMQNPRHLVRRRGQEARLRCSPMKGHSHVYWYRQLPEEGLKFMVYLQKENIIDESGMPKERFSAEFPKEGPSILRIQQVVRGDSAAYFCASSRVSEDTQYFGPGTRLTVL.